One sample yielded the 26 T cell receptor beta chains listed below, sequenced in a study of blood T cell repertoires in COVID-19. Profiling relied on immunoSEQ multiplex PCR, and the TCRdb table lists in-frame clones only, not all of them. The profile shows about 280,000 clones, nearly 90% of them singletons. Sequences were obtained from PBMCs or T cells enriched from blood (not recorded which). Receptors originate from a woman under 30 with acute COVID-19.

The chain uses TRBV28 and TRBJ1-2, with TRBD1 identical over 8 bases. Germline CDR1 and CDR2: MDHEN and SYDVKM. The CDR3 consists of 22 residues. After removal of 0 bases from V and 2 bases from J, the junction contained 23 bases not matched to a gene. CDR3 bases: TGTGCCAGCAGTTTATGGATGACAGGGGCCAGCGCCGAGCGGGGTTTGAACTATGGCTACACCTTC. Translating it yields CASSLWMTGASAERGLNYGYTF.

The chain recombines TRBV4-1 with TRBJ2-2, with 9 positions matching TRBD2. This CDR3 is built from 17 residues. In germline, CDR1 is MGHRA, CDR2 YSYEKL. With V trimmed by 4 bases and J by 1 base, 7 bases remained unmatched. CDR3 nucleotide sequence: TGCGCCAGCAGCCTGGGACTAGCAGGAGGGAACACCGGGGAGCTGTTTTTT. Its protein product is CASSLGLAGGNTGELFF.

This chain uses TRBV2 with TRBJ2-7; 7 bases map to TRBD2. Germline lookup yields CDR1 SNHLY and CDR2 FYNNEI. CDR3 length: 18 residues. Losses at the gene ends were 2 bases for V and 7 bases for J; bases not matched to a gene: 20. CDR3 sequence: CASSERGTWAGDLIEQYF. Written as DNA, the CDR3 is TGTGCCAGCAGTGAAAGAGGGACTTGGGCGGGAGACCTAATAGAGCAGTACTTC. Filled out from reference TRBV2 and TRBJ2-7, the complete variable domain reads EPEVTQTPSHQVTQMGQEVILRCVPISNHLYFYWYRQILGQKVEFLVSFYNNEISEKSEIFDDQFSVERPDGSNFTLKIRSTKLEDSAMYFCASSERGTWAGDLIEQYFGPGTRLTVT.

This clone was detected a few times. J is TRBJ1-5 and V is TRBV4-2; TRBD1 aligns across 8 bases. Germline V gives CDR1 LGHNA, CDR2 YNFKEQ. Losses at the gene ends were 3 bases for V and 1 base for J; bases not matched to a gene: 2. This CDR3 region has 15 residues. CDR3 sequence (DNA): TGTGCCAGCAGCCAGGGACAGGAGAGCAATCAGCCCCAGCATTTT. Its protein is CASSQGQESNQPQHF.

The V and J genes are TRBV19 and TRBJ1-1, with D possibly matching TRBD1 (5 bases). The germline V gene has CDR1 LNHDA and CDR2 SQIVND (reference sequence). This CDR3 comprises 14 residues. Trimming removed 6 bases from V and 4 bases from J, with 15 bases in between. CDR3 residues: CASRKGPGSTEAFF. The CDR3, as DNA: TGTGCCAGTAGGAAGGGGCCCGGGAGCACTGAAGCTTTCTTT.

The chain is built from TRBV19 and TRBJ1-4, with 7 bases that match TRBD1. V trimming: 0 bases; J trimming: 8 bases; junction bases outside the gene matches: 3. The germline V gene encodes CDR1 LNHDA and CDR2 SQIVND (reference sequence). The CDR3 runs 14 residues. CDR3 protein: CASSIDPDREKLFF. CDR3 bases: TGTGCCAGTAGTATAGACCCGGACAGGGAAAAACTGTTTTTT.

CDR3 region: CASSLMTGSIGGYTF. CDR3 coding DNA: TGCGCCAGCAGCTTGATGACAGGGAGCATTGGTGGCTACACCTTC. V and J are TRBV5-1 and TRBJ1-2, with TRBD1 matching over 7 bases. The V gene's germline CDR1 is SGHRS and CDR2 YFSETQ. This CDR3 contains 15 residues. V gave up 1 base and J gave up 7 bases; unmatched junction bases: 10. Supplemented by reference TRBV5-1 and TRBJ1-2, the full variable domain reads KAGVTQTPRYLIKTRGQQVTLSCSPISGHRSVSWYQQTPGQGLQFLFEYFSETQRNKGNFPGRFSGRQFSNSRSEMNVSTLELGDSALYLCASSLMTGSIGGYTFGSGTRLTVV.

The gene calls are TRBV7-9 and TRBJ1-6; D unclear. Germline V lookup: CDR1 SEHNR, CDR2 FQNEAQ (reference sequence). V was shortened by 3 bases and J by 7 bases, with 4 bases between the two germline ends. The CDR3 extends over 12 amino acids. As DNA, the CDR3 is TGTGCCAGCAGCTTCGTAAATTCACCCCTCCACTTT. Translation gives CASSFVNSPLHF.

The chain has TRBV9 and TRBJ2-7; D is possibly TRBD1 (5 bases). CDR1 is SGDLS, CDR2 YYNGEE, per germline. Deletions cut 0 bases from V and 3 bases from J, with 10 bases between. CDR3 size: 14 residues. CDR3 sequence reads: CASSVGGDSYEQYF. CDR3 DNA sequence: TGTGCCAGCAGCGTAGGCGGTGACAGCTACGAGCAGTACTTC.

This clone has a single count. V and J are TRBV5-6 and TRBJ1-5; no reliable D call. Trimming left V 0 bases short and J 9 bases short, with 10 bases between. Germline V gene data show CDR1 as SGHDT and CDR2 as YYEEEE. The CDR3 has 13 amino acids. CDR3 DNA: TGTGCCAGCAGCTTGGAAAGACGAGGGCCCCAGCATTTT. Its translation: CASSLERRGPQHF.

J is TRBJ2-1 and V is TRBV11-2; TRBD1 might be the D (6 bases). The CDR3 has 15 residues. Looked up from germline, CDR1 is SGHAT and CDR2 is FQNNGV. V lost 1 base, J lost 7 bases, and 14 bases lay in between. The CDR3 region has the DNA TGTGCCAGCAGCTTAGGTTCTAGCCAGGGGAATGAGCAGTTCTTC. It specifies CASSLGSSQGNEQFF.

The rearrangement joins TRBV19 to TRBJ2-2, with D perhaps matching TRBD2 (6 bases). Per the germline V gene, CDR1 is LNHDA and CDR2 is SQIVND (reference sequence). The V end was cut by 8 bases, the J end by 5 bases, with 21 bases between. The CDR3 extends over 16 amino acids. DNA of the CDR3: TGTGCCAGTGGCGACGCGGGACGGCCGAGAACCGGGGAGCTGTTTTTT. This sequence encodes CASGDAGRPRTGELFF. The whole variable domain, filled in from reference TRBV19 and TRBJ2-2, reads DGGITQSPKYLFRKEGQNVTLSCEQNLNHDAMYWYRQDPGQGLRLIYYSQIVNDFQKGDIAEGYSVSREKKESFPLTVTSAQKNPTAFYLCASGDAGRPRTGELFFGEGSRLTVL.

CDR3 sequence (DNA): TGTGCCAGCAGCGCTGGACTGGATAGCTCCTACGAGCAGTACTTC. It specifies CASSAGLDSSYEQYF. This chain joins TRBV9 and TRBJ2-7; D possibly corresponds to TRBD2 (5 bases). Trimming left V 3 bases short and J 0 bases short, with 13 bases between. Germline assignment: CDR1 SGDLS and CDR2 YYNGEE. This CDR3 spans 15 amino acids.

The rearrangement uses TRBV14 and TRBJ2-3; D is unresolved. The length of the CDR3 is 15 residues. The germline V gene encodes CDR1 SGHDN and CDR2 FVKESK. V lost 0 bases and J 0 bases, leaving 7 bases between the germline ends. In DNA, the CDR3 is TGTGCCAGCAGCCAAGATCCGGTTAGCACAGATACGCAGTATTTT. It specifies CASSQDPVSTDTQYF.

This chain links TRBV6-5 with TRBJ2-5, with 8 nucleotides matching TRBD1. V shed 6 bases, J shed 5 bases, and the junction held 5 bases outside the gene matches. CDR1 is MNHEY, CDR2 SVGAGI, per germline. The CDR3 is 13 amino acids. Here the CDR3 reads CASSPRTGETQYF. CDR3 in DNA: TGTGCCAGCAGCCCAAGGACAGGGGAGACCCAGTACTTC.

V is TRBV2 and J is TRBJ2-1; D unresolved. The V end was cut by 4 bases, the J end by 7 bases, with 14 bases between. CDR3 length: 14 amino acids. CDR1 is SNHLY, CDR2 FYNNEI, per germline. CDR3 sequence (DNA): TGTGCCAGCAGTGGACTCCCCCAGAGGAATGAGCAGTTCTTC. Translated, it gives CASSGLPQRNEQFF. The full variable domain, rest sourced from reference TRBV2 and TRBJ2-1, is EPEVTQTPSHQVTQMGQEVILRCVPISNHLYFYWYRQILGQKVEFLVSFYNNEISEKSEIFDDQFSVERPDGSNFTLKIRSTKLEDSAMYFCASSGLPQRNEQFFGPGTRLTVL.

V and J are TRBV10-2 and TRBJ2-7; TRBD2 aligns across 9 bases. The CDR3 length is 15 residues. The V gene's germline CDR1 is WSHSY and CDR2 SAAADI. J gave up 2 bases and V 1 base, and 3 bases lay outside the gene matches. CDR3 coding DNA: TGCGCCAGCAGTGAGTGGGCTAGCGGGGCCTACGAGCAGTACTTC. Translation: CASSEWASGAYEQYF.

The chain couples TRBV11-2 to TRBJ2-1; 7 bases line up with TRBD2. The germline CDR1 and CDR2 sequences are SGHAT and FQNNGV. The CDR3 sequence is 18 residues long. The junction had 17 bases not matched to a gene; V was cut back by 5 bases and J by 4 bases. The DNA of the CDR3 is TGTGCCAGCAGCCCCCTGACCGGAGGACTAGTGGCTTACAATGAGCAGTTCTTC. Protein: CASSPLTGGLVAYNEQFF. The whole variable domain, filled in from reference TRBV11-2 and TRBJ2-1, reads EAGVAQSPRYKIIEKRQSVAFWCNPISGHATLYWYQQILGQGPKLLIQFQNNGVVDDSQLPKDRFSAERLKGVDSTLKIQPAKLEDSAVYLCASSPLTGGLVAYNEQFFGPGTRLTVL.

The chain links TRBV11-3 to TRBJ2-1; D is perhaps TRBD1 (6 bases). The CDR3 has 15 residues. With 5 bases removed from V and 0 bases from J, the gap between germline ends came to 11 bases. CDR1 is SGHNT, CDR2 YENEEA, per germline. CDR3 protein: CASSTDSYSYNEQFF. CDR3 DNA: TGTGCCAGCAGCACGGACAGCTACTCCTACAATGAGCAGTTCTTC.

The chain carries TRBV28 and TRBJ2-6, with D possibly TRBD1 on 5 matching bases. V shed 6 bases and J shed 2 bases, with 11 bases lying between them. CDR3 length: 15 amino acids. Germline values: CDR1 MDHEN, CDR2 SYDVKM. The CDR3 reads CASSLLGPGANVLTF. The CDR3 DNA sequence: TGTGCCAGCAGCCTTTTGGGGCCTGGGGCCAACGTCCTGACTTTC.

This clone was observed a single time. This chain uses TRBV27 with TRBJ1-6, with 7 bases that match TRBD1. Germline CDR1 MNHEY, CDR2 SMNVEV (reference sequence). V lost 6 bases and J lost 9; bases outside the gene matches: 5. CDR3 length equals 13 residues. The CDR3 coding sequence is TGTGCCAGCAGCGACAGGGTTGGTTCACCCCTCCACTTT. This codes for CASSDRVGSPLHF.

The V gene is TRBV15, the J gene TRBJ2-3, with D unresolved. V lost 0 bases, J lost 6 bases, and 13 bases lay in between. The CDR3 is 15 amino acids. CDR1 is LNHNV, CDR2 YYDKDF, per germline (reference sequence). The CDR3 DNA sequence: TGTGCCACCAGCAGAGATTTATCCCCCGGGGATACGCAGTATTTT. Residues: CATSRDLSPGDTQYF. The full variable domain, in which reference TRBV15 and TRBJ2-3 provide the parts outside the CDR3, is DAMVIQNPRYQVTQFGKPVTLSCSQTLNHNVMYWYQQKSSQAPKLLFHYYDKDFNNEADTPDNFQSRRPNTSFCFLDIRSPGLGDTAMYLCATSRDLSPGDTQYFGPGTRLTVL.

V is TRBV10-3 and J is TRBJ2-3; TRBD1 matches at 9 bases. CDR1 and CDR2 from the germline V gene are ENHRY and SYGVKD. The CDR3 spans 15 residues. Trimming cost V 4 bases and J 6 bases; bases outside gene matches: 8. CDR3 loop: CAISAGTGPPDTQYF. CDR3 in DNA: TGTGCCATCAGTGCCGGGACAGGGCCCCCGGATACGCAGTATTTT.

The genes are TRBV28 and TRBJ1-2, with 7 bases aligning to TRBD1. CDR1 and CDR2 from the germline V gene are MDHEN and SYDVKM. With V trimmed by 5 bases and J by 4 bases, 7 bases remained unmatched. The CDR3 loop spans 14 amino acids. The CDR3 sequence is CASSPGGNSYGYTF. The CDR3 bases are TGTGCCAGCAGTCCAGGGGGAAATAGCTATGGCTACACCTTC.

This clone was picked up one time. CDR3 protein: CASSQTGGPYSYNEQFF. The CDR3 DNA is TGCGCCAGCAGCCAAACGGGAGGGCCTTACTCCTACAATGAGCAGTTCTTC. The chain carries TRBV4-1 and TRBJ2-1; 8 positions agree with TRBD2. J was trimmed by 0 bases and V by 2 bases; bases with no gene match: 6. The CDR3 contains 17 residues. Germline V lookup: CDR1 MGHRA, CDR2 YSYEKL.

This chain uses TRBV21-1 with TRBJ1-3; the D call TRBD1 from the table was never checked on the DNA. TRBV21-1 is a known pseudogene. The CDR3 is 16 amino acids. The CDR3 here is CASSKRYRDSGNTIYF. CDR3 nucleotide sequence: TGTGCCAGCAGCAAAAGGTACAGGGACTCTGGAAACACCATATATTTT.